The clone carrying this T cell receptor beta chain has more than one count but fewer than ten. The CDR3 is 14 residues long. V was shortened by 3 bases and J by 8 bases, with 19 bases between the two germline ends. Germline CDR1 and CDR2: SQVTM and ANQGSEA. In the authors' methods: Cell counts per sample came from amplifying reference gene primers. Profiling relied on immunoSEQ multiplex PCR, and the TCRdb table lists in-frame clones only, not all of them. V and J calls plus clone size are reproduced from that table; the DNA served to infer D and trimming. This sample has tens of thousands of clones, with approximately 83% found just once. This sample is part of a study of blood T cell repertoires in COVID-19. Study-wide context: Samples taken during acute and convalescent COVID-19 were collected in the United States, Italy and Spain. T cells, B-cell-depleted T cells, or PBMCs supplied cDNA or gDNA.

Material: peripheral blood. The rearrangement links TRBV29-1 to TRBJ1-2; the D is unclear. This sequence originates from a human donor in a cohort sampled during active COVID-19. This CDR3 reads CSVDHPSMSKGYTF. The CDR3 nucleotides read TGCAGCGTTGATCACCCTTCTATGTCGAAGGGCTACACCTTC.